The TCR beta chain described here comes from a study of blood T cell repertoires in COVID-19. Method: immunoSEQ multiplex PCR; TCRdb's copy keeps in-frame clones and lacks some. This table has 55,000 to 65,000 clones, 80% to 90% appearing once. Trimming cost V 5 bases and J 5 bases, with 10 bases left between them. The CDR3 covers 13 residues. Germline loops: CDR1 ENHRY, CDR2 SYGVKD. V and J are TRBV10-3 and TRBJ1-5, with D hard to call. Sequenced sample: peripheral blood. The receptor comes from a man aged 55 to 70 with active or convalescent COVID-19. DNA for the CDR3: TGTGCCATCAGTCCCAGCGCGGATCAGCCCCAGCATTTT. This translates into CAISPSADQPQHF.